A selection of T cell receptor beta chains follows, all from one sample in a study of T cell responses to AZD1222 COVID-19 vaccine. The repertoire was sequenced with immunoSEQ multiplex PCR; TCRdb's copy has only in-frame clones and lacks some. The table shows 100,000 to 150,000 clones, with around 92% occurring only once. Sample: peripheral blood, taken on day 0 of AZD1222 vaccination. These receptors were collected from an adult in good health. The CDR3 runs from the conserved cysteine through the conserved F or W. A D gene is named only where the DNA matches it firmly. Clone size is shown for a subset of rows, as once, few, many or a class of expanded clone.

v_gene	d_gene	j_gene	abundance	CDR3nt	CDR3aa
TRBV4-1	NA	TRBJ2-3	NA	TGCGCCAGCAGCCAAGGAGAGGTACGAAAGGCGGTCTACACAGATACGCAGTATTTT	CASSQGEVRKAVYTDTQYF
TRBV6-1	NA	TRBJ2-7	once	TGTGCCAGCAGTGAAGATTGGGGACGGACTCTCTACGAGCAGTACTTC	CASSEDWGRTLYEQYF
TRBV5-1	NA	TRBJ1-5	NA	TGCGCCAGCAGCCTAATAGGGGTGGGGAGCAATCAGCCCCAGCATTTT	CASSLIGVGSNQPQHF
TRBV4-3	NA	TRBJ1-5	NA	TGCGCCAGCAGCCGGCAGACCGGCCAGCCCCAGCATTTT	CASSRQTGQPQHF
TRBV20-1	NA	TRBJ2-7	NA	TGCAGTGCATGGAGGGGTTACGAGCAGTACTTC	CSAWRGYEQYF
TRBV6-4	NA	TRBJ2-1	NA	TGTGCCAGCAGTCCCGGGACTCCCAATGAGCAGTTCTTC	CASSPGTPNEQFF
TRBV7-9	TRBD2	TRBJ2-7	NA	TGTGCCAGCAGCTCCGGACTAGCGGGAGACGAGCAGTACTTC	CASSSGLAGDEQYF
TRBV9	NA	TRBJ2-3	NA	TGTGCCAGCAGCCCGAGACCAGGGGATACGCAGTATTTT	CASSPRPGDTQYF
TRBV4-3	NA	TRBJ1-1	NA	TGCGCCAGCAGCCAAGATACAGACAGGACGAACACTGAAGCTTTCTTT	CASSQDTDRTNTEAFF
TRBV6-5	TRBD1	TRBJ1-1	NA	TGTGCCAGCAGGACTCCAGGGGGCCGGGCTGAAGCTTTCTTT	CASRTPGGRAEAFF
TRBV2	TRBD2	TRBJ2-5	NA	TGTGCCAGCGCCCCGGGACTAGCGGGAGCAGAGACCCAGTACTTC	CASAPGLAGAETQYF
TRBV9	NA	TRBJ2-7	NA	TGTGCCAGCAGCGAGACAGCGGGCGAGCAGTACTTC	CASSETAGEQYF
TRBV7-3	TRBD1	TRBJ1-1	NA	TGTGCCAGCAGCTCCACAGGGGGCGTCGGGAACACTGAAGCTTTCTTT	CASSSTGGVGNTEAFF
TRBV5-1	NA	TRBJ1-4	NA	TGCGCCAGCAGCTACGGTCGTCCAGATCGACTGAATGAAAAACTGTTTTTT	CASSYGRPDRLNEKLFF
TRBV11-2	NA	TRBJ2-2	once	TGTGCCAGCAGCTCCGGGATAGCGTACACCGGGGAGCTGTTTTTT	CASSSGIAYTGELFF
TRBV7-3	NA	TRBJ2-1	NA	TGTGCCAGCAGCTTAACTGGGCTCGGGGGTGAGCAGTTCTTC	CASSLTGLGGEQFF
TRBV4-3	TRBD1	TRBJ2-2	NA	TGCGCCAGCAGCCAAGATGAGGGGGCGGATGGCGGGGAGCTGTTTTTT	CASSQDEGADGGELFF
TRBV7-2	TRBD1	TRBJ1-5	NA	TGTGCCAGCAGCATTACAGGGGGCAGCGAGCCCCAGCATTTT	CASSITGGSEPQHF
TRBV6-1	NA	TRBJ2-2	NA	TGTGCCAGCAGTGAAGCGGCGGATAACACCGGGGAGCTGTTTTTT	CASSEAADNTGELFF
TRBV4-1	NA	TRBJ1-4	NA	TGCGCCAGCAGCCAAGATCGGGGAGCCACTAATGAAAAACTGTTTTTT	CASSQDRGATNEKLFF
TRBV3-1/TRBV3-2	NA	TRBJ1-3	NA	TGTGCCAGCAGCCAAGTAGGGGGTCCGGGAAACACCATATATTTT	CASSQVGGPGNTIYF
TRBV19	NA	TRBJ1-3	NA	TGTGCCAGTAGTATAAGACGGATCTCTGGAAACACCATATATTTT	CASSIRRISGNTIYF
TRBV11-3	NA	TRBJ2-7	NA	TGTGCCAGCAGCCACCGCTCCTTGGAGCAGTACTTC	CASSHRSLEQYF
TRBV28	TRBD2	TRBJ2-3	NA	TGTGCCAGCAGAAGCCGGACTAGCGTCACAGATACGCAGTATTTT	CASRSRTSVTDTQYF